Sequencing of this T cell receptor (beta chain) was carried out in a study of T cell repertoires in cytomegalovirus infection. Study details: Through public TCR beta signatures, both CMV infection and matching HLA type were indicated.

This clonotype was seen at least ten times. Its antigen is undetermined. Regarding the study as a whole: Cumulative frequency (of public TCR beta family members) identified carriers of CMV plus the relevant HLA. Ex vivo, HLA-C-restricted CMV-specific TCR beta clonotypes prevailed over the rest of the response.

TCRdb ran MiXCR on the reads and lists one entry per CDR3 protein. The table includes more than 150,000 distinct CDR3 sequences, approximately 28% detected once. This sequence originates from a human donor in good health (CMV status not recorded). Some clones in this sample may be carry-over from other donors' samples. Material for sequencing was PBMCs.

The CDR3: CASSLKGGSGSGEQYF. Here the CDR3 DNA reads TGTGCCAGCAGCCTAAAAGGTGGTAGTGGATCGGGCGAGCAGTACTTC. This chain links TRBV7-6 with TRBJ2-7, with D uncertain. Deletions cut 5 bases from V and 6 bases from J, with 23 bases between. This CDR3 is built from 16 residues. Germline CDR1 SGHVS, CDR2 FNYEAQ.